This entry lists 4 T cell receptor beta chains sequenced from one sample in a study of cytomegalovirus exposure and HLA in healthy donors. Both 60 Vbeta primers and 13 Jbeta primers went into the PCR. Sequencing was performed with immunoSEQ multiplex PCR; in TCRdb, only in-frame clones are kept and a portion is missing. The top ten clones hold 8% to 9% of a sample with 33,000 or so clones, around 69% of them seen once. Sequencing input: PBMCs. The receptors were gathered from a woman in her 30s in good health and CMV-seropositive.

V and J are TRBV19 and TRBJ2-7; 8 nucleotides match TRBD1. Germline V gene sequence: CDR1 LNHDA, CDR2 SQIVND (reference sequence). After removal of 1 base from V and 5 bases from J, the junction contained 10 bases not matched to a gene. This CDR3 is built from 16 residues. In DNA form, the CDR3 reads TGTGCCAGTAGTATAGGGCCAGGGGGCGCGAGGGACGAGCAGTACTTC. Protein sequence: CASSIGPGGARDEQYF.

CDR3 in DNA: TGTGCCAGCAGCTTGACCCCCGATAAGTACAGGGCGCGGTGGTACGAGCAGTACTTC. Amino acid sequence: CASSLTPDKYRARWYEQYF. The chain combines TRBV5-6 with TRBJ2-7; maybe TRBD1 (6 bases). V lost 1 base and J lost 4, with 27 bases in between. There are 19 residues in the CDR3. Germline V gene sequence: CDR1 SGHDT, CDR2 YYEEEE.

CDR3 sequence: CASGTGSLEQYF. CDR3 DNA: TGTGCCAGCGGAACGGGGAGTCTCGAGCAGTACTTC. This chain connects TRBV27 to TRBJ2-7, with a weak D call TRBD2 (5 bases). The CDR3 is made up of 12 amino acids. Trimming removed 8 bases at V and 6 bases at J, with 14 bases between. Germline loops: CDR1 MNHEY, CDR2 SMNVEV (reference sequence).

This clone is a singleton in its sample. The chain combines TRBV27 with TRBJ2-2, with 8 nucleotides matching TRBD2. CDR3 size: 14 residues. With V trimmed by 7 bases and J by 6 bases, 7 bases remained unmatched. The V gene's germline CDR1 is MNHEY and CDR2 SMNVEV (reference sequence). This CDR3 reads CASNSAAGAGELFF. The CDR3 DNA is TGTGCCAGCAATTCTGCAGCGGGAGCCGGGGAGCTGTTTTTT.